The text below deals with one T cell receptor beta chain. The sample originates from a study of CD8 T cells in Susac syndrome. The V and J ends lost 1 base and 4 bases respectively, with 13 bases between them. Germline lookup yields CDR1 DFQATT and CDR2 SNEGSKA (reference sequence). The CDR3 consists of 15 residues. Random hexamers primed reverse transcription of roughly 0.5 to 1 ug RNA. The TCR beta CDR3 was amplified by immunoSEQ multiplex PCR across 54 Vbeta, 13 Jbeta. TCRdb fed the immunoSEQ multiplex PCR reads into MiXCR, producing one record per CDR3 protein. The repertoire holds about 130,000 distinct CDR3 sequences, over 80% seen once, with around 0.49% in the top ten.

This TCR was sampled from a human donor with multiple sclerosis. The sample taken for sequencing was CD8+ T cells from PBMCs. This chain joins TRBV20-1 and TRBJ2-2, with D possibly matching TRBD1 (5 bases). The CDR3 loop reads CSARVKGLPTGELFF. CDR3 DNA sequence: TGCAGTGCTAGAGTCAAGGGGCTTCCCACCGGGGAGCTGTTTTTT.